The entry that follows covers one T cell receptor beta chain sequence. Its matching antigen is unknown. The CDR3 consists of 18 residues. These data are taken from a study of shared clonotypes between healthy human individuals. Findings and limits, study-wide: Relative to memory subsets, naive subsets generally showed larger estimated richness.

Investigators spread the genomic DNA of each subset evenly over several immunoSEQ plates. TCRdb's table, derived via immunoSEQ multiplex PCR, lists solely in-frame clones and lacks some. The sample holds hundreds of thousands of clones, about 95% seen once. The naive CD8 fraction comprised CD45RO-negative cells positively selected for CCR7 and excluded terminally differentiated effector memory CD45RA+ cells. Sequenced: naive CD8+ T cells sorted from blood. This clonotype was obtained from a woman younger than 45 in good health. This chain links TRBV1 with TRBJ2-3; TRBD2, as called in the table, went unchecked against the DNA. TRBV1 is marked as a pseudogene. The CDR3 region is CTSSQDPSLAGGTDTQYF. The DNA of the CDR3 is TGCACCAGCAGCCAAGATCCGTCACTAGCGGGAGGGACAGATACGCAGTATTTT.